This T cell receptor (beta chain) comes out of a study of cytomegalovirus exposure and HLA in healthy donors. Points from the study as a whole: In a later analysis, at a false discovery rate of 0.05, 15,000 to 20,000 TCR beta sequences were associated with HLA alleles. Sequencing depth roughly uniform across donors was assumed in presence/absence analyses. In vitro checks showed that a few CMV-associated chains really do target CMV antigens. According to the study, 160 or so TCR beta chains were cytomegalovirus-associated.

A word on this clone: Antigen: not known.

PCR primers comprised 60 Vbeta and 13 Jbeta primers. The method was immunoSEQ multiplex PCR; TCRdb's version includes in-frame clones alone and lacks a portion of them. The sample holds about 180,000 clones, 80% seen once. This CDR3 is 18 amino acids long. The trim removed 3 bases at V and 6 bases at J, leaving 15 bases unmatched. Germline values: CDR1 MNHEY, CDR2 SMNVEV (reference sequence). The chain couples TRBV27 to TRBJ2-3; 10 bases line up with TRBD2. Material: PBMCs. This sequence originates from a woman between 25 and 40 years old in good health and CMV-seronegative. CDR3 coding DNA: TGTGCCAGCAGTTTTTACCAACTAGCGGGGTTATCTGCCGATACGCAGTATTTT. This gives the protein CASSFYQLAGLSADTQYF.